This TCR beta chain appears in the sequencing data of a study of identifying expanded T cells in peripheral blood (dated by TCRdb to the late 2010s). About the investigation overall: Four technical replicates, made by sequencing separate aliquots from the same pool of genomic DNA, were compared pairwise. What the research found in general, with its limitations: For all healthy donors, the variance in clone template counts between roughly 2-week samples rose significantly as total template count increased. The authors expected that over much longer intervals, such as months to years, biological variance in healthy repertoires might increase even further. The binomial model flagged around 1.2 differentially abundant clones between technical replicates, compared with about 17 over roughly 2 weeks and 19 over approximately four weeks. Across all healthy-donor time intervals, the beta-binomial model significantly cut both the number of clones called differentially abundant and the false-positive rate.

No immune events such as infections were documented for the healthy donors during the collection period. Time-dependent variance in a beta-binomial model of T-cell clone differential abundance was calibrated using healthy-donor blood repertoires as a training cohort. The training cohort was composed of about 10 healthy donors, 3 female and 7 male. Donor ages ranged from 29 to 64 years, with an average of approximately 43 years. Whole blood from each healthy donor was obtained from a commercial supplier and was collected at three time points around 13 days apart. Genomic DNA was extracted from unsorted whole blood for immunosequencing. From cysteine to phenylalanine, the CDR3 is 15 amino acids long. Only the CDR3 DNA stays, 45 bases, in frame from base 1. The germline V end is reduced by 5 bases and the J end by 4 bases; junction bases left unmatched: 8. According to the germline V gene (reference sequence), CDR1 reads SGHAT and CDR2 reads FQDESV.

TCRbeta CDR3 regions were profiled with the immunoSEQ Assay using bias-controlled multiplex PCR amplification of genomic DNA. Per the source publication's procedure: To quantify the absolute abundance of each unique TCRbeta CDR3 region, the sequences were collapsed and filtered. Two models were used to test differential abundance: a binomial model (Fisher-equivalent) and a beta-binomial model that adds time-dependent variance fitted from healthy donors. Any clone with fewer than 5 combined templates was excluded, and a clone was called differentially abundant if its Benjamini-Hochberg FDR was below 0.01. Beta-binomial variance was modeled as a function of total template count across the two samples using the form v = (b*log(k)+a)^2. This is the immuneACCESS table as TCRdb keeps it, with only in-frame sequences that have V and J called. A part of the clones is gone; compared with another copy, unresolved V genes explain less than half, and the rest is unexplained. The D gene and trimming were derived from the DNA, and the V and J assignments and clone size from that table. For this sample the table gives 70,000 to 100,000 clones, of which approximately 84% were detected only once. About 5.6% of the sample belongs to the ten largest clones.

On this clone: Its antigen is still unknown. Per-base qualities were not stored, and no clone one base away is much larger.

The clonotype originates from a person aged 18 to 70 in good health. The sequence links TRBV11-1 to TRBJ1-2; 9 nucleotides in the junction match TRBD1. Sequencing was performed on blood. The CDR3: CASSLTGGRGYGYTF. The DNA reads as follows: TGTGCCAGCAGCCTCACAGGGGGCAGGGGCTATGGCTACACCTTC.